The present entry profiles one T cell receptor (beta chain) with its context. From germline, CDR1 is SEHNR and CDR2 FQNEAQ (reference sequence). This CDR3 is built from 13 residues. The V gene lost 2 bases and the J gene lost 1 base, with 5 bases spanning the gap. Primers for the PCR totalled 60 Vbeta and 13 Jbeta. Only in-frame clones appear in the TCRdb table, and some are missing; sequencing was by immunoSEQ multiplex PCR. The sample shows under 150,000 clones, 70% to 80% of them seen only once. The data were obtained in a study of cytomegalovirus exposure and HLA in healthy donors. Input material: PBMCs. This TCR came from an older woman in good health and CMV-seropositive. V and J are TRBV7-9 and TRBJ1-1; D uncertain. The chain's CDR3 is CASSLPQNTEAFF. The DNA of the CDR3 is TGTGCCAGCAGCTTACCCCAGAACACTGAAGCTTTCTTT.